Listed below are T cell receptor beta chains from one sample, sequenced in a study of beta chain features in type 1 diabetes. Clones were read by immunoSEQ multiplex PCR, and TCRdb kept only the in-frame ones, dropping some. The table has around 600,000 clones, 12% seen once. The sample consisted of naive CD4+ T cells from blood. The receptors stem from a man aged 25-40 years with type 1 diabetes. CDR3s include the opening cysteine and the closing phenylalanine or tryptophan. A D gene is named only where the DNA matches it firmly. The size entry is marked missing in some rows and otherwise reads once, few, many or a size class.

D gene: TRBD1
V gene: TRBV7-9
clone size: NA
J gene: TRBJ1-4
CDR3 protein: CASSLGQAGEKLFF
CDR3 DNA: TGTGCCAGCAGCCTAGGACAGGCGGGTGAAAAACTGTTTTTT

D gene: NA
V gene: TRBV7-2
clone size: few
J gene: TRBJ1-5
CDR3 protein: CASSFRRASNQPQHF
CDR3 DNA: TGTGCCAGCAGCTTTAGAAGGGCTTCAAATCAGCCCCAGCATTTT

D gene: TRBD1
V gene: TRBV4-3
clone size: few
J gene: TRBJ1-2
CDR3 protein: CASSQDAGQGYGYTF
CDR3 DNA: TGCGCCAGCAGCCAAGATGCGGGACAGGGATATGGCTACACCTTC

D gene: NA
V gene: TRBV13
clone size: NA
J gene: TRBJ1-3
CDR3 protein: CASSLGLPSGNTIYF
CDR3 DNA: TGTGCCAGCAGCTTGGGCCTCCCCTCTGGAAACACCATATATTTT

D gene: TRBD1
V gene: TRBV4-2
clone size: NA
J gene: TRBJ2-5
CDR3 protein: CASSQATGEKAQYF
CDR3 DNA: TGTGCCAGCAGCCAAGCGACAGGGGAGAAGGCCCAGTACTTC

D gene: NA
V gene: TRBV2
clone size: few
J gene: TRBJ2-5
CDR3 protein: CASSEGRETQYF
CDR3 DNA: TGTGCCAGCAGTGAGGGGAGAGAGACCCAGTACTTC

D gene: NA
V gene: TRBV2
clone size: NA
J gene: TRBJ2-1
CDR3 protein: CASTQSYNEQFF
CDR3 DNA: TGTGCCAGCACCCAGAGCTACAATGAGCAGTTCTTC

D gene: NA
V gene: TRBV10-3
clone size: few
J gene: TRBJ2-5
CDR3 protein: CAISESSGRGQETQYF
CDR3 DNA: TGTGCCATCAGTGAGTCGAGTGGAAGGGGGCAAGAGACCCAGTACTTC

D gene: NA
V gene: TRBV6-5
clone size: few
J gene: TRBJ2-7
CDR3 protein: CASSYASGPGLYEQYF
CDR3 DNA: TGTGCCAGCAGTTACGCTTCGGGACCGGGGCTCTACGAGCAGTACTTC

D gene: NA
V gene: TRBV25-1
clone size: NA
J gene: TRBJ2-6
CDR3 protein: CASSAQYSGANVLTF
CDR3 DNA: TGTGCCAGCAGTGCGCAATACTCTGGGGCCAACGTCCTGACTTTC

D gene: NA
V gene: TRBV6-5
clone size: few
J gene: TRBJ2-3
CDR3 protein: CASSDLSTDTQYF
CDR3 DNA: TGTGCCAGCTCCGACCTAAGCACAGATACGCAGTATTTT

D gene: NA
V gene: TRBV27
clone size: NA
J gene: TRBJ1-5
CDR3 protein: CASSSRPVRVSNQPQHF
CDR3 DNA: TGTGCCAGCAGTAGTCGCCCGGTTAGGGTAAGCAATCAGCCCCAGCATTTT

D gene: NA
V gene: TRBV5-5
clone size: few
J gene: TRBJ1-1
CDR3 protein: CASSSTSTTEAFF
CDR3 DNA: TGTGCCAGCAGCTCAACAAGCACGACTGAAGCTTTCTTT

D gene: NA
V gene: TRBV6-5
clone size: NA
J gene: TRBJ2-1
CDR3 protein: CASSFSTAPRLVF
CDR3 DNA: TGTGCCAGCAGTTTTTCGACTGCCCCCAGGTTGGTCTTC

D gene: TRBD1
V gene: TRBV11-3
clone size: few
J gene: TRBJ2-3
CDR3 protein: CASSLDPGGAGTDTQYF
CDR3 DNA: TGTGCCAGCAGCTTAGATCCAGGGGGCGCCGGCACAGATACGCAGTATTTT